The rows below give T cell receptor beta chains drawn from one sample of a study of T cell repertoires in cytomegalovirus infection. MiXCR was run by TCRdb on the reads, yielding one entry per CDR3 protein. The data hold 200,000 or so distinct CDR3 sequences, with about 30% observed a single time. Sequencing used PBMCs. These receptors all come from a human donor in good health (CMV status not recorded). Some clones in this sample may be carry-over from other donors' samples. Each CDR3 is given with its conserved first and last residue. Each record gives: D gene, J gene, V gene, CDR3 protein. A D gene is named only where the DNA matches it firmly.

>NA|TRBJ1-2|TRBV28
CASSGQLSYGYTF
>NA|TRBJ1-2|TRBV19
CASSIDSSGPGGYTF
>NA|TRBJ2-6|TRBV6-2/TRBV6-3
CASSYSMGRNSGANVLTF
>TRBD1|TRBJ1-1|TRBV20-1
CSAGDRGETEAFF
>NA|TRBJ2-7|TRBV18
CASSPLGAYEQYF
>NA|TRBJ1-5|TRBV7-2
CASSRTVYSNQPQHF
>TRBD1|TRBJ1-1|TRBV28
CASSRGDRGWGTEAFF
>TRBD2|TRBJ2-1|TRBV18
CASSPGSGGGRGEQFF
>NA|TRBJ2-6|TRBV5-4
CASSPFSANSGANVLTF
>NA|TRBJ1-4|TRBV19
CASNLRDTNEKLFF
>NA|TRBJ2-5|TRBV4-3
CASSQDVQETQYF
>TRBD1|TRBJ1-2|TRBV7-2
CASSLDGQDYGYTF
>NA|TRBJ2-1|TRBV11-2
CASSVGPGNEQFF
>TRBD1|TRBJ1-1|TRBV29-1
CSAAGGPNTEAFF
>NA|TRBJ1-1|TRBV4-1
CASSQGEGRVGTEAFF
>NA|TRBJ1-1|TRBV5-1
CASSLGIFQDMNTEAFF
>NA|TRBJ2-4|TRBV2
CASTTGDKNIQYF
>NA|TRBJ2-2|TRBV5-6
CASSFSWTITGELFF
>TRBD1|TRBJ2-5|TRBV11-2
CASSLFPRQGLWSQETQYF
>NA|TRBJ2-1|TRBV11-1
CASSFHSGIVNEQFF
>TRBD1|TRBJ1-3|TRBV7-2
CASSLTGGQGASGNTIYF
>TRBD1|TRBJ2-7|TRBV7-9
CASSPFPGQEAEQYF